Listed below are T cell receptor beta chains from one sample, sequenced in a study of post-analysis software for immune sequencing data. TCRdb re-analysed the PCR reads in MiXCR, keeping a single row per CDR3 protein. The sample contains roughly 870,000 distinct CDR3 sequences, under 70% of which appear only once. Sequenced input: blood. These receptor sequences come from a girl aged 10-17 years with multiple sclerosis. CDR3s include the opening cysteine and the closing phenylalanine or tryptophan. Each record gives: J gene, CDR3 length, V gene, D gene, CDR3 DNA, CDR3 protein. A D gene is named only where the DNA matches it firmly.

TRBJ1-2 15 TRBV12-3/TRBV12-4 TRBD1 TGTGCCAGCAGTTCCGGTACAGGGGCCCGCTATGGCTACACCTTC CASSSGTGARYGYTF
TRBJ1-4 12 TRBV12-3/TRBV12-4 NA TGTGCCAGCAGTTTAGACGCCGGTAAACTGTTTTTT CASSLDAGKLFF
TRBJ2-3 14 TRBV7-6 NA TGTGCCAGCAGCTCCGAAAGAGGCACAGATACGCAGTATTTT CASSSERGTDTQYF
TRBJ1-2 15 TRBV20-1 NA TGCAGTGCTAGAGATATGGGACACCGGGCCGGGGGCTACACCTTC CSARDMGHRAGGYTF
TRBJ2-1 12 TRBV29-1 NA TGCAGCGCAGATCTGAGCGTCAATGAGCAGTTCTTC CSADLSVNEQFF
TRBJ2-3 16 TRBV29-1 TRBD1 TGCAGCGTTGGAGTACAGGGGAGTCCGGGCACAGATACGCAGTATTTT CSVGVQGSPGTDTQYF
TRBJ2-6 17 TRBV7-3 NA TGTGCCAGCAGTATCACCATCAGTCTTCCTGGGGCCAACGTCCTGACTTTC CASSITISLPGANVLTF
TRBJ2-5 13 TRBV20-1 NA TGCAGTGCTGACCCAGGGTACGGGGAGACCCAGTACTTC CSADPGYGETQYF
TRBJ2-7 14 TRBV7-2 TRBD1 TGTGCCAGCAGCTTAGGGGACAGGGAGTACGAGCAGTACTTC CASSLGDREYEQYF
TRBJ2-6 15 TRBV5-1 NA TGCGCCAGCAGCGTCGAGGGGGACGGGGCCAACGTCCTGACTTTC CASSVEGDGANVLTF
TRBJ2-5 13 TRBV12-3/TRBV12-4 NA TGTGCCAGCAGTTTTATCCCGTTGGGGACCCAGTACTTC CASSFIPLGTQYF
TRBJ2-7 16 TRBV25-1 TRBD1 TGTGCCAGCACTCCTCAAGACAGGGGGCACTCCTACGAGCAGTACTTC CASTPQDRGHSYEQYF
TRBJ2-7 14 TRBV20-1 NA TGCAGTGCTAGAGATGTTACACAGGTCACCGAGCAGTACTTC CSARDVTQVTEQYF
TRBJ2-2 17 TRBV7-2 TRBD2 TGTGCCAGCAGCTTAGTTTTAGCGGGGACCAACACCGGGGAGCTGTTTTTT CASSLVLAGTNTGELFF